This T cell receptor beta chain derives from a study of cytomegalovirus exposure and HLA in healthy donors (dated by TCRdb to 2017 to 2019). Concerning the study at large: According to a later analysis, the approximately 130 validation repertoires were produced on the same platform as the roughly 700 repertoires of the first cohort. The study was designed to test whether signatures of past pathogen exposure could be identified by cataloging public T cell receptors. In addition to the first cohort of roughly 700 subjects, a separate validation cohort of 130 or so different subjects was used. High-throughput TCR immunosequencing, statistical association of individual TCRs with disease status, and machine learning were combined to predict cytomegalovirus infection status.

The library was produced with the immunoSEQ multiplex PCR assay. From the authors' description of their analysis: A statistical classification framework was built for diagnosing cytomegalovirus status from the catalog of TCR beta chain sequences. TCRdb obtained this table from immuneACCESS and retained in-frame rearrangements with V and J assigned. These tables miss some clones; where compared with another copy, unresolved V genes account for less than half of the shortfall, and the remainder is unexplained. D and trimming were read from the DNA, whereas the V and J calls and clone size are those reported in that table. The sample table contains 71,000 or so clones; only one count was recorded for 85% to 95% of them. Of the sample, over 1.2% falls within the top ten clones. As to this clone: What antigen it recognizes has not been identified. No base qualities exist here, and no much larger clone lies one base off it.

Broader findings and caveats from the paper: A later analysis found that TCRs clustered in the first cohort also tended to co-occur in the 120 validation repertoires, with 94% of cluster scores above 0. The authors suggested that the approach could potentially be generalized to other disease states and immunological phenotypes. The study listed approximately 160 TCR beta chains as associated with cytomegalovirus. In both the original and validation cohorts, the classifier was reported to diagnose cytomegalovirus status with high specificity and sensitivity. A later analysis had no HLA typing for the validation cohort, so co-occurrence there was scored across all 110 or so repertoires. Most TCR sequences were seen in very few donors, while some public TCRs were found in many individuals. A few of the identified cytomegalovirus-associated TCR beta chains were confirmed in vitro to be specific for cytomegalovirus antigens.

The donors belonged to the validation cohort of over a hundred subjects, which was separate from the approximately 700-subject first cohort. The cysteine opens and the phenylalanine closes a CDR3 of 14 amino acids. Left in the record is the CDR3 DNA by itself, 42 bases read in frame from the first base. Per the germline V gene (reference sequence), LNHDA is the CDR1 and SQIVND is the CDR2. A distance of 12 bases separates the germline ends of V and J, which lose 3 bases and 4 bases respectively. This sequence originates from a man between 18 and 35 years old in good health and CMV-seropositive. The chain employs TRBV19 and TRBJ1-2, with the D gene not clear enough to name. The source material was PBMCs. This receptor has the CDR3 CASSIGAYGYGYTF. The DNA sequence follows: TGTGCCAGTAGTATCGGTGCTTATGGCTATGGCTACACCTTC.